Below, 30 T cell receptor beta chains from the same sample are listed, as sequenced in a study of T-cell reconstitution after alpha-beta-depleted transplantation in children. Library preparation (for TCRbeta) was performed with unique molecular identifiers. TCRdb recomputed calls from the PCR reads with MiXCR, one row per CDR3 protein. The sample has hundreds of thousands of distinct CDR3 sequences, roughly a tenth seen once. The source material was PBMCs from the stem cell graft donor, sampled from the stem cell graft. Source of these receptors: a human donor who donated a stem cell graft to a child with acute myeloid leukemia.

The chain joins TRBV7-8 to TRBJ2-1; 8 bases align to TRBD1. Looked up from germline, CDR1 is SGHVS and CDR2 is FQNEAQ. CDR3 length: 15 residues. J lost 2 bases, V lost 5 bases, and 5 bases had no gene match. CDR3 in amino acids: CASSLRDRTYNEQFF. CDR3 bases: TGTGCCAGCAGCCTCCGGGACAGGACCTACAATGAGCAGTTCTTC.

This clonotype was counted a few times. The chain couples TRBV6-2 or TRBV6-3 to TRBJ1-1; D is perhaps TRBD1 (5 bases). In germline, CDR1 is MNHEY, CDR2 SVGEGT. This CDR3 is built from 15 residues. V shed 7 bases and J shed 5 bases, with 20 bases lying between them. As DNA, the CDR3 is TGTGCCAGCACCCGACCGTTGATTAAGGGGACTGAAGCTTTCTTT. This gives the protein CASTRPLIKGTEAFF.

About this clonotype itself: One end of the junction varies from germline; a read error may be responsible. The chain uses TRBV29-1 and TRBJ1-2, with D hard to call. Germline CDR1 is SQVTM and CDR2 is ANQGSEA. The CDR3 is 10 amino acids. CDR3 region: CSVQDYGYTF. The CDR3 DNA follows: TGCAGCGTTCAAGACTATGGCTACACCTTC.

The table lists this clonotype with many counts. In DNA form, the CDR3 reads TGTGCCAGCAGCCAAGCTGGGGTAGCAGGCACAGATACGCAGTATTTT. Protein sequence: CASSQAGVAGTDTQYF. The rearrangement links TRBV4-2 to TRBJ2-3; D is unresolved. With 1 base removed from V and 1 base from J, the gap between germline ends came to 12 bases. The CDR3 length is 16 residues. The germline CDR1 and CDR2 sequences are LGHNA and YNFKEQ.

This clonotype was counted at least ten times. The rearrangement uses TRBV10-3 and TRBJ2-2, with unresolved D. CDR1 ENHRY and CDR2 SYGVKD come from the germline V gene. The CDR3 is 15 residues long. V shed 0 bases and J shed 6 bases, with 11 bases lying between them. The CDR3 DNA follows: TGTGCCATCAGTGAGTCGATAGCAGCAGCCGGGGAGCTGTTTTTT. This translates into CAISESIAAAGELFF.

The chain carries TRBV20-1 and TRBJ1-1; TRBD1 might be the D (5 bases). Germline CDR1 is DFQATT and CDR2 is SNEGSKA (reference sequence). The CDR3 covers 13 residues. DNA of the CDR3: TGCAGGGCAGGGTCTCTAGTAAGCACTGAAGCTTTCTTT. It specifies CRAGSLVSTEAFF.

This sequence joins TRBV4-3 and TRBJ1-6; no clear D. The CDR3 length is 15 residues. Trimming removed 1 base at V and 8 bases at J, with 12 bases between. CDR1 is LGHNA, CDR2 YSLEER, per germline. This CDR3 reads CASSQGVEIDSPLHF. The CDR3 coding sequence is TGCGCCAGCAGCCAAGGAGTCGAGATTGATTCACCCCTCCACTTT.

Many counts were recorded for this clonotype. CDR3 amino acids: CASSQDLGVETQYF. DNA for the CDR3: TGCGCCAGCAGCCAAGACTTGGGGGTGGAGACCCAGTACTTC. The V gene is TRBV4-1, the J gene TRBJ2-5, with D tentatively TRBD1 or TRBD2 (5 bases each). V lost 0 bases and J 5 bases, leaving 10 bases between the germline ends. Per germline, CDR1 MGHRA and CDR2 YSYEKL. There are 14 residues in the CDR3.

The CDR3 DNA reads TGTGCCAGCAGCTTAGCGTCTAGCGAGTACAATGAGCAGTTCTTC. This gives the protein CASSLASSEYNEQFF. The chain employs TRBV7-2 and TRBJ2-1; weak D call: TRBD2 (6 bases). The germline gives CDR1 SGHTA, CDR2 FQGNSA. V dropped 0 bases and J dropped 4 bases, with 10 bases sitting between them. This CDR3 region has 15 residues.

The CDR3: CASSRELAGDYNDEQFF. The DNA for the CDR3 is TGTGCCAGCAGCCGGGAACTAGCGGGGGATTACAATGATGAGCAGTTCTTC. The chain combines TRBV6-2 or TRBV6-3 with TRBJ2-1; 11 nucleotides agree with TRBD2. The CDR3 totals 17 residues. Germline-derived CDR1 and CDR2 are MNHEY and SVGEGT. The junction had 15 bases not matched to a gene; V was cut back by 6 bases and J by 8 bases.

This chain's CDR3 is CSALELAGAGEQYF. The CDR3 coding sequence is TGCAGTGCCCTGGAACTAGCGGGAGCCGGAGAGCAGTACTTC. This chain connects TRBV20-1 to TRBJ2-7; 11 nucleotides line up with TRBD2. The CDR3 spans 14 residues. The V gene's germline CDR1 is DFQATT and CDR2 SNEGSKA (reference sequence). V was clipped by 6 bases and J by 7 bases; unmatched bases: 11.

The sample holds a few counts of this clonotype. The chain is built from TRBV7-2 and TRBJ2-1; D is undetermined. CDR3 length: 15 residues. Trimming took 5 bases from V and 4 from J, leaving 15 bases between them. The germline gives CDR1 SGHTA, CDR2 FQGNSA. The CDR3 protein is CASSLGYSGYNEQFF. In nucleotides, the CDR3 is TGTGCCAGCAGCCTTGGGTATTCAGGATACAATGAGCAGTTCTTC. The complete variable domain, with remaining parts taken from reference TRBV7-2 and TRBJ2-1, reads GAGVSQSPSNKVTEKGKDVELRCDPISGHTALYWYRQSLGQGLEFLIYFQGNSAPDKSGLPSDRFSAERTGGSVSTLTIQRTQQEDSAVYLCASSLGYSGYNEQFFGPGTRLTVL.

This clonotype was counted ten times or more. This chain links TRBV20-1 with TRBJ1-2, with D tentatively TRBD1 (5 bases). Trimming took 1 base from V and 0 from J, leaving 9 bases between them. The germline gives CDR1 DFQATT, CDR2 SNEGSKA (reference sequence). The CDR3 covers 14 residues. CDR3 in amino acids: CSARGDVSNYGYTF. The CDR3 coding sequence is TGCAGTGCTAGAGGGGACGTTTCTAACTATGGCTACACCTTC.

The chain uses TRBV4-2 and TRBJ1-1; D is unclear. The CDR3 length is 14 residues. The ends were cut back, 4 bases at V and 7 bases at J, with 16 bases in the middle. Per germline, CDR1 LGHNA and CDR2 YNFKEQ. DNA of the CDR3: TGTGCCAGCAGCCTCCCTCAGGTGTCCTATGAAGCTTTCTTT. Its translation is CASSLPQVSYEAFF.

This clonotype has just a few counts. The chain combines TRBV29-1 with TRBJ1-2; 9 bases align to TRBD1. The CDR3 length is 14 residues. V shed 6 bases and J 2 bases; nucleotides not matched to a gene: 7. CDR1 and CDR2 from the germline V gene are SQVTM and ANQGSEA. This CDR3 is CSVYNRGQNYGYTF. The CDR3, as DNA: TGCAGCGTGTATAACAGGGGGCAGAACTATGGCTACACCTTC.

This clonotype was detected only a few times. V and J are TRBV29-1 and TRBJ2-5; D is uncertain. The CDR3 sequence is 14 residues long. Germline assignment: CDR1 SQVTM and CDR2 ANQGSEA. The V gene lost 2 bases and the J gene lost 1 base, with 11 bases spanning the gap. In nucleotides, the CDR3 is TGCAGCGTTGAAAAGCAGGCCCTCCAAGAGACCCAGTACTTC. It yields the protein CSVEKQALQETQYF.

The chain couples TRBV4-3 to TRBJ2-1, with 11 bases identical to TRBD2. CDR3 length: 15 amino acids. V lost 8 bases to trimming and J lost 9 bases; unmatched junction nucleotides: 12. Germline-derived CDR1 and CDR2 are LGHNA and YSLEER. The CDR3 here is CASEDIAGGWSEQFF. In nucleotides, the CDR3 is TGCGCCAGCGAGGACATAGCGGGAGGGTGGAGTGAGCAGTTCTTC.

The J gene is TRBJ2-1, the V gene TRBV28; D ambiguous. Trimming shortened V by 6 bases and J by 11 bases, and 11 bases separated the two germline ends. Germline values: CDR1 MDHEN, CDR2 SYDVKM. The length of the CDR3 is 11 residues. The CDR3 DNA follows: TGTGCCAGCAGCCTTTCCTCAAAGCAGTTCTTC. Encoded protein: CASSLSSKQFF.

This clonotype has at least ten counts. The chain is built from TRBV5-5 and TRBJ2-7, with 8 bases fitting TRBD1. After removal of 2 bases from V and 4 bases from J, the junction contained 5 bases not matched to a gene. Germline loops: CDR1 SGHKS, CDR2 YYEKEE (reference sequence). The CDR3 is 14 amino acids. The CDR3: CASSLPGQVYEQYF. CDR3 coding DNA: TGTGCCAGCAGCTTACCGGGACAGGTGTACGAGCAGTACTTC.

This sequence joins TRBV29-1 and TRBJ1-5; D might be TRBD1 (6 bases). In germline, CDR1 is SQVTM, CDR2 ANQGSEA. V was cut by 4 bases and J by 1 base, with 11 bases left in between. This CDR3 spans 14 amino acids. CDR3 bases: TGCAGCGTTGGGGGCAGGGGAAGCAATCAGCCCCAGCATTTT. This codes for CSVGGRGSNQPQHF.

This clonotype was counted between two and nine times. The J gene is TRBJ2-1, the V gene TRBV7-9; 7 bases line up with TRBD1. Germline V gene lookup returns CDR1 SEHNR and CDR2 FQNEAQ (reference sequence). Germline trimming cut 5 bases from V and 2 bases from J; bases unmatched to any gene: 6. CDR3 length: 15 residues. CDR3 DNA: TGTGCCAGCAGCGACCCGGGACAGACCTACAATGAGCAGTTCTTC. It yields the protein CASSDPGQTYNEQFF.

This clonotype came up a few times. The chain has TRBV7-2 and TRBJ2-1, with D tentatively TRBD1 (7 bases). Germline V gives CDR1 SGHTA, CDR2 FQGNSA. CDR3 length: 15 amino acids. V lost 8 bases and J lost 6, with 20 bases in between. The CDR3 sequence: CASLYTRGTGNEQFF. The CDR3 region has the DNA TGTGCCAGCCTATACACCAGGGGGACTGGCAATGAGCAGTTCTTC. The whole variable domain, remainder taken from reference TRBV7-2 and TRBJ2-1, is GAGVSQSPSNKVTEKGKDVELRCDPISGHTALYWYRQSLGQGLEFLIYFQGNSAPDKSGLPSDRFSAERTGGSVSTLTIQRTQQEDSAVYLCASLYTRGTGNEQFFGPGTRLTVL.

This clonotype appeared a few times. J is TRBJ1-1 and V is TRBV12-3 or TRBV12-4, with D maybe TRBD1 (5 bases). The V and J ends lost 5 bases and 11 bases respectively, with 15 bases between them. The CDR3 is made up of 12 amino acids. CDR3 coding DNA: TGTGCCAGCAGTCGGTTGGGGCGAGAGGCTTTCTTT. Amino acid sequence: CASSRLGREAFF.

This chain links TRBV9 with TRBJ2-3; no reliable D call. The length of the CDR3 is 12 residues. The germline CDR1 and CDR2 sequences are SGDLS and YYNGEE. V was cut by 3 bases and J by 7 bases, with 9 bases left in between. CDR3 coding DNA: TGTGCCAGCAGCGCTCCTGGGTATACGCAGTATTTT. Translation: CASSAPGYTQYF.

This clonotype was counted only a few times. CDR3 in amino acids: CASAREGYTQYF. CDR3 bases: TGTGCCAGCGCGCGGGAGGGCTATACGCAGTATTTT. The chain carries TRBV2 and TRBJ2-3; 9 nucleotides match TRBD2. V dropped 8 bases and J dropped 7; count of bases not matched to a gene: 4. Looked up from germline, CDR1 is SNHLY and CDR2 is FYNNEI. The CDR3 runs to 12 residues.

V usage is TRBV6-1 and J usage is TRBJ2-7, with TRBD2 identical over 14 bases. Trimming took 6 bases from V and 6 from J; bases not matched to a gene: 7. The CDR3 totals 15 residues. CDR1 and CDR2 from the germline V gene are MNHNS and SASEGT. The CDR3 spells CASSRGLAGVLEQYF. The CDR3 nucleotides read TGTGCCAGCAGCCGGGGACTAGCGGGAGTCCTCGAGCAGTACTTC.

This clonotype was counted only a few times. The chain links TRBV6-2 or TRBV6-3 to TRBJ2-7; 10 bases align to TRBD2. The junction had 8 bases not matched to a gene; V was cut back by 6 bases and J by 3 bases. The germline gives CDR1 MNHEY, CDR2 SVGEGT. CDR3 size: 15 residues. CDR3 loop: CASRPSGTSDYEQYF. As DNA, the CDR3 is TGTGCCAGCAGACCCTCCGGGACTAGCGACTACGAGCAGTACTTC.

The J gene is TRBJ2-5, the V gene TRBV5-1, with D possibly being TRBD1 (6 bases). The CDR3 contains 13 residues. V dropped 7 bases and J dropped 2 bases, with 12 bases sitting between them. From germline, CDR1 is SGHRS and CDR2 YFSETQ. CDR3 residues: CASALTGQETQYF. The CDR3 region has the DNA TGCGCCAGCGCGTTGACAGGTCAAGAGACCCAGTACTTC.

This clonotype was detected ten times or more. The rearrangement links TRBV24-1 to TRBJ2-1; D is ambiguous. Looked up from germline, CDR1 is KGHDR and CDR2 is SFDVKD. Trimming took off 9 bases at V and 3 bases at J, with 11 bases between the two ends. The CDR3 has 13 amino acids. The CDR3 DNA is TGTGCCACCCGGATGGACGGCTACAATGAGCAGTTCTTC. Amino acid sequence: CATRMDGYNEQFF.

This clonotype was counted only a few times. The chain carries TRBV24-1 and TRBJ2-3; 11 positions match TRBD2. The V segment lost 4 bases and the J segment 0 bases; nucleotides outside the gene matches: 14. The CDR3 spans 20 residues. In germline, CDR1 is KGHDR, CDR2 SFDVKD. The CDR3 sequence: CATSDPRVASGRYSTDTQYF. The CDR3 nucleotides are TGTGCCACCAGTGACCCCCGGGTCGCTAGCGGGAGGTATAGCACAGATACGCAGTATTTT.